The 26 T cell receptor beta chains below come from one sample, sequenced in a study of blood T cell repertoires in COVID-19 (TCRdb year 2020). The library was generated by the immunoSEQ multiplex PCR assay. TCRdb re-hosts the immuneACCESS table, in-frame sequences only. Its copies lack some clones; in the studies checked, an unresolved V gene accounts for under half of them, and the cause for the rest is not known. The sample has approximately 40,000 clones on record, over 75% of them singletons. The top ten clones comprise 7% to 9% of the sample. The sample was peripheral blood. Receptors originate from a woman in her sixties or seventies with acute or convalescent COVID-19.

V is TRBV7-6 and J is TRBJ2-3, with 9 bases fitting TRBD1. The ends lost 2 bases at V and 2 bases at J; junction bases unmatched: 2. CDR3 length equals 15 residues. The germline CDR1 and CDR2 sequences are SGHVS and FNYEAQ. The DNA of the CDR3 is TGTGCCAGCAGCTTAAGGACAGGGGTCACAGATACGCAGTATTTT. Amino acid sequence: CASSLRTGVTDTQYF.

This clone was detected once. CDR3 sequence: CASSVNSGANVLTF. The CDR3, as DNA: TGTGCCAGCAGCGTTAATTCTGGGGCCAACGTCCTGACTTTC. The chain combines TRBV9 with TRBJ2-6; no reliable D call. This CDR3 contains 14 residues. Deletions cut 2 bases from V and 1 base from J, with 4 bases between. The germline V gene has CDR1 SGDLS and CDR2 YYNGEE. The full variable domain, its missing parts supplied by reference TRBV9 and TRBJ2-6, is DSGVTQTPKHLITATGQRVTLRCSPRSGDLSVYWYQQSLDQGLQFLIQYYNGEERAKGNILERFSAQQFPDLHSELNLSSLELGDSALYFCASSVNSGANVLTFGAGSRLTVL.

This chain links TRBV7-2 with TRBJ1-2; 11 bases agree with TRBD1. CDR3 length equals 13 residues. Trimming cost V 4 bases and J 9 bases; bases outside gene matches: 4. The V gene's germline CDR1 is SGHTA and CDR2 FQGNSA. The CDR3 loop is CASSWTGGESYTF. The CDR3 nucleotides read TGTGCCAGCAGCTGGACAGGGGGCGAAAGCTACACCTTC.

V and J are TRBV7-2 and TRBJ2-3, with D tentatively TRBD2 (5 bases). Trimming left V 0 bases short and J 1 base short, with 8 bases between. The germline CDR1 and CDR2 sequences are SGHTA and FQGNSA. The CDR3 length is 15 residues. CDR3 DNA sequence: TGTGCCAGCAGCTTAGCGCCGCGGGGCACAGATACGCAGTATTTT. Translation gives CASSLAPRGTDTQYF.

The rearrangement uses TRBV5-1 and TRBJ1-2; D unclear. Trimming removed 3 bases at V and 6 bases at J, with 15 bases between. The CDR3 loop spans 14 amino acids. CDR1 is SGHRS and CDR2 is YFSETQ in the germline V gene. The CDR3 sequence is CASSSLEASHGYTF. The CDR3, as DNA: TGCGCCAGCAGCTCCTTGGAAGCGAGTCATGGCTACACCTTC. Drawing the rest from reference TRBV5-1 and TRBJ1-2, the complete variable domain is KAGVTQTPRYLIKTRGQQVTLSCSPISGHRSVSWYQQTPGQGLQFLFEYFSETQRNKGNFPGRFSGRQFSNSRSEMNVSTLELGDSALYLCASSSLEASHGYTFGSGTRLTVV.

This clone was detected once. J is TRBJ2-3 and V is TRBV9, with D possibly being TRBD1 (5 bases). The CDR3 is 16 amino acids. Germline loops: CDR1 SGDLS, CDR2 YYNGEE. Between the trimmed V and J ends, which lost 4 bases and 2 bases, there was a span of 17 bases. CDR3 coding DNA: TGTGCCAGCAGCACAAAGGGGCTATCCGACACAGATACGCAGTATTTT. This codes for CASSTKGLSDTDTQYF.

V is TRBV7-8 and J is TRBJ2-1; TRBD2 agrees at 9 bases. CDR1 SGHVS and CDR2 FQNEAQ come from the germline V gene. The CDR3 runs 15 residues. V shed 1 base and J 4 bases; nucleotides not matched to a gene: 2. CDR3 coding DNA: TGTGCCAGCAGCTTAGGGGCGGGGGGGTACAATGAGCAGTTCTTC. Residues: CASSLGAGGYNEQFF.

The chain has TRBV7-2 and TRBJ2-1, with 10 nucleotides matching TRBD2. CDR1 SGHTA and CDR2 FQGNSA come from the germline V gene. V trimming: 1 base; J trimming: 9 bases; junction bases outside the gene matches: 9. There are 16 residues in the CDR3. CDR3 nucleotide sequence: TGTGCCAGCAGCTTAGTAGCGGGGGGTTATTATGGTGAGCAGTTCTTC. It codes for CASSLVAGGYYGEQFF.

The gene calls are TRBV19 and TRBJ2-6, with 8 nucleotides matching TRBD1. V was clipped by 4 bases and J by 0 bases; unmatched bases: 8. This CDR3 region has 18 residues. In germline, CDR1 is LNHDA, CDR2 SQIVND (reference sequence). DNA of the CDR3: TGTGCCAGTAGTAGGGGGACAGGCCTACTCTCTGGGGCCAACGTCCTGACTTTC. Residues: CASSRGTGLLSGANVLTF.

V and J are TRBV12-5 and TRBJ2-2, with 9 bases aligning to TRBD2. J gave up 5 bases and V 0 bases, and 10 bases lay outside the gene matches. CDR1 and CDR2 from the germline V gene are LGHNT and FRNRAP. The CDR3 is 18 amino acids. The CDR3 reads CASGLVHLRLADTGELFF. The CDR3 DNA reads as TGTGCTAGTGGTTTGGTACATTTGCGACTAGCGGATACCGGGGAGCTGTTTTTT. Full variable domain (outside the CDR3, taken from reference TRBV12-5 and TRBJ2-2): DARVTQTPRHKVTEMGQEVTMRCQPILGHNTVFWYRQTMMQGLELLAYFRNRAPLDDSGMPKDRFSAEMPDATLATLKIQPSEPRDSAVYFCASGLVHLRLADTGELFFGEGSRLTVL.

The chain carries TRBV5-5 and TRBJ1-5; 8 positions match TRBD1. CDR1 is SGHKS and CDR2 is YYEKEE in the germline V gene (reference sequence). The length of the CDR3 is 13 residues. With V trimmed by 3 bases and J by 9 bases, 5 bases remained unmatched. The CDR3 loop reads CASSYDRGLPQHF. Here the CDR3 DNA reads TGTGCCAGCAGCTACGACAGGGGTCTGCCCCAGCATTTT.

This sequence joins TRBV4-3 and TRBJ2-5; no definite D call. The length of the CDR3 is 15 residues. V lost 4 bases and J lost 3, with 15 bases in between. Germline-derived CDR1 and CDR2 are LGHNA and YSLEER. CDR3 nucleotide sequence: TGCGCCAGCAGCCCAACCCTTGGCCAGAAAGAGACCCAGTACTTC. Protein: CASSPTLGQKETQYF.

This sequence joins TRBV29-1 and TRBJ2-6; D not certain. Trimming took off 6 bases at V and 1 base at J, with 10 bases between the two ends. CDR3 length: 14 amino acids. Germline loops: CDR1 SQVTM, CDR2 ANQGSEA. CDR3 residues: CSVHKTSGANVLTF. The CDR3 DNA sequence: TGCAGCGTCCATAAGACTTCTGGGGCCAACGTCCTGACTTTC.

CDR3 loop: CAWTPDSNYYGYTF. For the CDR3, the DNA is TGTGCCTGGACACCGGACTCAAATTACTATGGCTACACCTTC. The V call is TRBV30, the J call TRBJ1-2; D remains ambiguous. This CDR3 is 14 amino acids long. Germline V CDR1 and CDR2: GTSNPN, SVGIG (reference sequence). Trimming removed 4 bases from V and 3 bases from J, with 15 bases in between.

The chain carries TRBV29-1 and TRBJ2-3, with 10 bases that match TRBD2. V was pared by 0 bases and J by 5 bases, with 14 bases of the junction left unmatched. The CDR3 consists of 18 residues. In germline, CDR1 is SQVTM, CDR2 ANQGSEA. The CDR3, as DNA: TGCAGCGTTGAAGATCTGCAGGGACTAGCGAGTCGGTTAGATACGCAGTATTTT. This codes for CSVEDLQGLASRLDTQYF.

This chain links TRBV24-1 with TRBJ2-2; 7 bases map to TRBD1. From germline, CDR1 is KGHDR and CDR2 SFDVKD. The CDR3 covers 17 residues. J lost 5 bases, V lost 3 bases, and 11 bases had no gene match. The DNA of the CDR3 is TGTGCCACCAGTGATGGACAGGATACGGGTCGAACCGGGGAGCTGTTTTTT. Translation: CATSDGQDTGRTGELFF.

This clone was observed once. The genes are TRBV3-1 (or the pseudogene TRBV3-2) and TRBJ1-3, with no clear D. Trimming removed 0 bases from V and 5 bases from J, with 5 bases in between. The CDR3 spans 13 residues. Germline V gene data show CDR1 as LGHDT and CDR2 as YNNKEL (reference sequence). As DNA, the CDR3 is TGTGCCAGCAGCCAAGAAAATAGAAACACCATATATTTT. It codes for CASSQENRNTIYF.

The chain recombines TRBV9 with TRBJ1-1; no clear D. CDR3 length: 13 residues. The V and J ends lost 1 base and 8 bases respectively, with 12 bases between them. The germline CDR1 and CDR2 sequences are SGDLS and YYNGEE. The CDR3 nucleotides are TGTGCCAGCAGCGTAATGGGCTCCCGGGAAGCTTTCTTT. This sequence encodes CASSVMGSREAFF.

CDR3 loop: CASSQGRGFNQPQHF. Here the CDR3 DNA reads TGTGCCAGTAGTCAAGGCAGGGGGTTCAATCAGCCCCAGCATTTT. This sequence joins TRBV19 and TRBJ1-5; 7 bases align to TRBD1. The V gene's germline CDR1 is LNHDA and CDR2 SQIVND (reference sequence). The junction had 7 bases not matched to a gene; V was cut back by 5 bases and J by 3 bases. This CDR3 is 15 amino acids long.

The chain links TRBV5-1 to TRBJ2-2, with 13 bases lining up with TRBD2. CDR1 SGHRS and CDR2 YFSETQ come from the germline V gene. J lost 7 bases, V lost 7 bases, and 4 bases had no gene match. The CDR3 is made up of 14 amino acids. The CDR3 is CASGLAGVHGELFF. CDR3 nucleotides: TGCGCCAGCGGACTAGCGGGGGTTCACGGGGAGCTGTTTTTT.

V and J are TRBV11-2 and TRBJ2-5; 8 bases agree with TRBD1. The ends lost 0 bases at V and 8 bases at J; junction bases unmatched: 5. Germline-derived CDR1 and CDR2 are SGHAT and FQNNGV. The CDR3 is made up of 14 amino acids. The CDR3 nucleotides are TGTGCCAGCAGCTTAGATCGTGGACAGGGTACCCAGTACTTC. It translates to CASSLDRGQGTQYF.

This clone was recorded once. CDR3 nucleotides: TGTGCCACCAGACAGGGGGCGGGAACTAATGAAAAACTGTTTTTT. Its translation: CATRQGAGTNEKLFF. V gene TRBV19 combines with J gene TRBJ1-4, with 10 bases identical to TRBD1. Trimming cost V 10 bases and J 1 base; bases outside gene matches: 6. CDR1 is LNHDA and CDR2 is SQIVND in the germline V gene (reference sequence). This CDR3 has 15 amino acids.

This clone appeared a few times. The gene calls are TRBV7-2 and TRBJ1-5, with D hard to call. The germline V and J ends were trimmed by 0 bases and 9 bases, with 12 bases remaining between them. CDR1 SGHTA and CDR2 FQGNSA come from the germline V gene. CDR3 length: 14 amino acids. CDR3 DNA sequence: TGTGCCAGCAGCTTAGCTGATGGGCCCTCGCCCCAGCATTTT. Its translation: CASSLADGPSPQHF.

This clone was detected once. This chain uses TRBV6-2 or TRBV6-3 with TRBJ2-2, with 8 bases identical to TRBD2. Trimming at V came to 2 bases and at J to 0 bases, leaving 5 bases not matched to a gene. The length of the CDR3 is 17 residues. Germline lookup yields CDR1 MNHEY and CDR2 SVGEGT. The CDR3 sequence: CASSYVSGGANTGELFF. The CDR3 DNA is TGTGCCAGCAGTTACGTGAGCGGGGGCGCGAACACCGGGGAGCTGTTTTTT.

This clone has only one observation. CDR3 residues: CASSPLAGVSDTQYF. The CDR3 DNA follows: TGTGCCAGCTCACCACTAGCGGGAGTATCGGATACGCAGTATTTT. The chain joins TRBV18 to TRBJ2-3, with 9 bases aligning to TRBD2. J gave up 6 bases and V 1 base, and 5 bases lay outside the gene matches. CDR1 and CDR2 (germline): KGHSH, LQKENI. This CDR3 is built from 15 residues.

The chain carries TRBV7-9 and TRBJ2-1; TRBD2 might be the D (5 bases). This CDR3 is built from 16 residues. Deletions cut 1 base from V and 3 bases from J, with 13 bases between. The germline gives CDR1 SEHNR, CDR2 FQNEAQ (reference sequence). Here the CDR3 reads CASSLGNIGDYNEQFF. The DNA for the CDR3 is TGTGCCAGCAGCTTAGGAAACATCGGGGACTACAATGAGCAGTTCTTC.